The present T cell receptor (beta chain) was sequenced within a study of CD8+CD57+ T cells in acquired aplastic anemia. Study overall: Across the sorted CD4+ and CD8+ cells, DNA amounts averaged about 3.2 ug.

The authors sequenced patients whose flow cytometry had shown CD8+CD57+ cell expansion. Every patient had severe acquired aplastic anemia. This clonotype was seen more than once but under ten times. Antigen unknown. Findings and limits, study-wide: Simpson's diversity of CD8+ cells was not significantly different in patients compared with controls. The number of CD8+ CDR3 sequences shared by patients and controls was roughly 31.

The V gene's germline CDR1 is SGHRS and CDR2 YFSETQ. V shed 5 bases, J shed 6 bases, and the junction held 16 bases outside the gene matches. The CDR3 loop spans 18 amino acids. Both TCR beta VDJ combination and CDR3 sequence profiling were carried out. Genomic DNA was the template for this profiling. TCRdb independently ran MiXCR on the reads; one entry per CDR3 protein. The table has about 190,000 distinct CDR3 sequences, 48% seen once; the top ten hold over 7.5%. The chain employs TRBV5-1 and TRBJ1-4; 10 nucleotides align to TRBD1. The sequence was collected from a human donor with aplastic anemia. Sequenced input: sorted CD4+, CD8+, or CD8+CD57+ T cells (not recorded which) from PBMCs. The CDR3 loop reads CASRKDPTGGQSDEKLFF. CDR3 DNA sequence: TGCGCCAGCAGGAAGGATCCGACAGGGGGCCAATCGGATGAAAAACTGTTTTTT.